This record covers a single T cell receptor (beta chain). Its target is not known. With V trimmed by 5 bases and J by 5 bases, 5 bases remained unmatched. The CDR3 spans 15 residues. Germline loops: CDR1 SGHRS, CDR2 YFSETQ. These data belong to a study of T cell responses to AZD1222 COVID-19 vaccine. Broader study findings: Nearly half of spike-specific TCRs reportedly target variant regions that are unmutated in the B.1.351 and B.1.1.7 variants. The peak T cell response came first, and repertoires were sampled only after it. At 160-218 and 743-854, vaccine-associated CD4 TCRs were dominant, and they spanned spike. Donors were largely white British and mainly female; clonal diversity was possibly underestimated.

Assay: immunoSEQ multiplex PCR; the TCRdb copy retains only in-frame clones and omits some. The sample contains roughly 150,000 clones, 70% to 90% of which appear only once. The clonotype was recovered from an adult in good health. The rearrangement joins TRBV5-1 to TRBJ2-2; 11 bases map to TRBD1. The input for sequencing was peripheral blood, taken on day 0 of MenACWY control vaccination. The CDR3 nucleotides read TGCGCCAGCAGATCCGGGACAGGGGGGACCGGGGAGCTGTTTTTT. Encoded protein: CASRSGTGGTGELFF. Filled out from reference TRBV5-1 and TRBJ2-2, the complete variable domain reads KAGVTQTPRYLIKTRGQQVTLSCSPISGHRSVSWYQQTPGQGLQFLFEYFSETQRNKGNFPGRFSGRQFSNSRSEMNVSTLELGDSALYLCASRSGTGGTGELFFGEGSRLTVL.